These T cell receptor beta chains were read from a single sample in a study of blood T cell repertoires in COVID-19. Sequencing used immunoSEQ multiplex PCR; TCRdb keeps in-frame clones, though not all of them. The sample has 9,500 to 15,000 clones, approximately 80% seen once. Sequenced: peripheral blood. Receptors were obtained from an older woman with acute or convalescent COVID-19. Both conserved end residues are part of each CDR3. D genes are given only for firm matches. A row's size may be missing; if present it is once, few, many or a size class.

>NA|TRBV11-2|TRBJ1-1|once
CASSSRWGAITEAFF
TGTGCCAGCAGCTCCCGCTGGGGAGCGATCACTGAAGCTTTCTTT
>NA|TRBV3-1/TRBV3-2|TRBJ1-6|NA
CASSQAFGQGESPLHF
TGTGCCAGCAGCCAAGCTTTCGGGCAGGGTGAATCACCCCTCCACTTT
>TRBD1|TRBV5-1|TRBJ2-5|NA
CASRRWDRVGETQYF
TGCGCCAGCAGGCGCTGGGACAGGGTGGGGGAGACCCAGTACTTC
>NA|TRBV7-9|TRBJ2-4|NA
CASSLSAGAKNIQYF
TGTGCCAGCAGCTTATCGGCAGGGGCAAAAAACATTCAGTACTTC
>NA|TRBV27|TRBJ2-7|NA
CASKVRGGYEQYF
TGTGCCAGCAAGGTCCGAGGGGGCTACGAGCAGTACTTC
>NA|TRBV5-5|TRBJ1-5|NA
CASSLASYSNQPQHF
TGTGCCAGCAGCTTGGCATCCTATAGCAATCAGCCCCAGCATTTT
>NA|TRBV12-3/TRBV12-4|TRBJ1-2|NA
CASTDRIYGYTF
TGTGCCAGCACCGACAGGATCTATGGCTACACCTTC
>NA|TRBV5-1|TRBJ1-4|NA
CASSLWGGAGEKLFF
TGCGCCAGCAGCTTGTGGGGGGGCGCAGGTGAAAAACTGTTTTTT
>NA|TRBV7-2|TRBJ1-5|NA
CASSLRGIDRPQHF
TGTGCCAGCAGCTTACGCGGTATAGATCGGCCCCAGCATTTT
>TRBD1|TRBV30|TRBJ2-5|NA
CAWSGTTGGVETQYF
TGTGCCTGGAGTGGGACTACAGGGGGCGTGGAGACCCAGTACTTC
>NA|TRBV5-4|TRBJ2-2|NA
CASSPPGQNTGELFF
TGTGCCAGCAGCCCGCCGGGACAGAACACCGGGGAGCTGTTTTTT
>TRBD2|TRBV30|TRBJ2-5|NA
CAWSGLAGGAQETQYF
TGTGCCTGGAGTGGACTAGCGGGGGGGGCCCAAGAGACCCAGTACTTC
>TRBD1|TRBV6-5|TRBJ1-4|NA
CASSYTRDSREKLFF
TGTGCCAGCAGTTACACCCGGGACAGCCGGGAAAAACTGTTTTTT
>NA|TRBV28|TRBJ1-3|NA
CASSPPPAGYGNTIYF
TGTGCCAGCAGTCCTCCCCCGGCGGGGTATGGAAACACCATATATTTT
>NA|TRBV4-1|TRBJ2-3|NA
CASSQEPPDRPNTQYF
TGCGCCAGCAGCCAAGAGCCCCCTGACAGGCCGAATACGCAGTATTTT
>NA|TRBV3-1/TRBV3-2|TRBJ1-1|NA
CASSPTVMNTEAFF
TGTGCCAGCAGCCCGACAGTGATGAACACTGAAGCTTTCTTT
>NA|TRBV6-4|TRBJ1-2|NA
CASSVAGDTNYGYTF
TGTGCCAGCAGTGTGGCAGGGGATACTAACTATGGCTACACCTTC
>NA|TRBV5-4|TRBJ1-2|NA
CASSLPGDKRIHGYTF
TGTGCCAGCAGCTTGCCTGGGGACAAGAGGATCCATGGCTACACCTTC
>NA|TRBV9|TRBJ2-2|once
CASSAFIDGTGELFF
TGTGCCAGCAGCGCTTTTATAGATGGCACCGGGGAGCTGTTTTTT
>TRBD1|TRBV24-1|TRBJ2-3|NA
CATSDLRGQGYTQYF
TGTGCCACCAGTGATTTGAGGGGACAGGGATATACGCAGTATTTT
>NA|TRBV15|TRBJ2-1|NA
CATSGTSSNEQFF
TGTGCCACCAGCGGGACTTCATCCAATGAGCAGTTCTTC
>NA|TRBV19|TRBJ2-7|NA
CASSVAQGREQYF
TGTGCCAGTAGTGTAGCTCAGGGTCGCGAGCAGTACTTC
>TRBD1|TRBV19|TRBJ1-2|NA
CASSMRTGGFLRGYTF
TGTGCCAGTAGTATGAGGACAGGGGGGTTCCTACGTGGCTACACCTTC
>TRBD1|TRBV6-1|TRBJ1-1|few
CASSDFGQGTAAWNTEAFF
TGTGCCAGCAGTGATTTTGGACAGGGCACCGCCGCCTGGAACACTGAAGCTTTCTTT
>NA|TRBV3-1/TRBV3-2|TRBJ2-3|NA
CASSHGGSRQTDTQYF
TGTGCCAGCAGCCATGGAGGGTCTAGACAGACAGATACGCAGTATTTT
>TRBD1|TRBV6-5|TRBJ1-3|NA
CASSSDRGGNTIYF
TGTGCCAGCAGTTCGGACAGGGGTGGAAACACCATATATTTT
>NA|TRBV21-1|TRBJ1-1|NA
CASSTRTGCCTEAFF
TGTGCCAGCAGCACGAGGACAGGGTGTTGCACTGAAGCTTTCTTT
>NA|TRBV19|TRBJ1-4|NA
CASSYSGSLLGEGNEKLFF
TGTGCCAGTAGTTACTCAGGGTCGTTGCTAGGGGAAGGGAATGAAAAACTGTTTTTT
>NA|TRBV7-2|TRBJ2-2|few
CASSLAGGTGELFF
TGTGCCAGCAGCTTAGCTGGAGGGACCGGGGAGCTGTTTTTT
>TRBD1|TRBV14|TRBJ2-7|NA
CASSQVYRGRSYEQYF
TGTGCCAGCAGCCAAGTCTACAGGGGCAGATCCTACGAGCAGTACTTC
>NA|TRBV11-2|TRBJ1-6|few
CASSLDPPGGDSPLHF
TGTGCCAGCAGCTTAGACCCGCCCGGGGGAGATTCACCCCTCCACTTT
>TRBD1|TRBV11-3|TRBJ2-2|NA
CASSTGTGGTGELFF
TGTGCCAGCAGCACCGGGACAGGAGGCACCGGGGAGCTGTTTTTT
>NA|TRBV7-9|TRBJ1-6|NA
CASSLAGQYNSPLHF
TGTGCCAGCAGCTTAGCCGGACAGTATAATTCACCCCTCCACTTT
>TRBD1|TRBV28|TRBJ1-4|NA
CASSLDRGRWEKLFF
TGTGCCAGCAGTTTAGACAGGGGGCGATGGGAAAAACTGTTTTTT
>TRBD1|TRBV19|TRBJ1-5|NA
CASSITGQGKTPQHF
TGTGCCAGTAGTATCACGGGACAGGGGAAGACGCCCCAGCATTTT
>TRBD2|TRBV6-1|TRBJ2-2|NA
CASSALAGFANTGELFF
TGTGCCAGCAGTGCACTAGCGGGGTTCGCGAACACCGGGGAGCTGTTTTTT
>TRBD2|TRBV2|TRBJ2-1|NA
CASSERGGSYNEQFF
TGTGCCAGCAGTGAACGGGGGGGCTCCTACAATGAGCAGTTCTTC
>NA|TRBV20-1|TRBJ2-7|once
CSAKTGHEQYF
TGCAGTGCTAAAACAGGCCACGAGCAGTACTTC
>TRBD1|TRBV6-5|TRBJ1-1|NA
CASSFGQGPLEAFF
TGTGCCAGCAGTTTCGGACAGGGCCCCCTTGAAGCTTTCTTT
>TRBD2|TRBV7-9|TRBJ2-7|once
CASSLTSGEQYF
TGTGCCAGCAGCTTAACTAGCGGCGAGCAGTACTTC
>NA|TRBV5-1|TRBJ1-2|NA
CASSLGRGAYGYTF
TGCGCCAGCAGCTTGGGCAGGGGAGCCTATGGCTACACCTTC
>TRBD2|TRBV7-8|TRBJ2-3|NA
CASSPSGGAWDTQYF
TGTGCCAGCAGCCCGAGCGGGGGGGCCTGGGATACGCAGTATTTT
>NA|TRBV18|TRBJ2-1|NA
CASSPNQGITDEQFF
TGTGCCAGCTCACCAAACCAGGGAATCACGGATGAGCAGTTCTTC
>TRBD1|TRBV28|TRBJ2-1|once
CASFSPGQGTGNEQFF
TGTGCCAGCTTCTCCCCGGGACAGGGGACAGGCAATGAGCAGTTCTTC
>NA|TRBV5-6|TRBJ1-5|NA
CASSWRGSNQPQHF
TGTGCCAGCAGCTGGCGGGGGAGCAATCAGCCCCAGCATTTT
>TRBD1|TRBV18|TRBJ1-2|NA
CASSQQRRGQAAYGYTF
TGTGCCAGCTCACAGCAAAGACGAGGACAGGCAGCCTATGGCTACACCTTC
>NA|TRBV9|TRBJ1-1|NA
CASSALSGVNTEAFF
TGTGCCAGCAGCGCCCTATCAGGGGTCAACACTGAAGCTTTCTTT
>NA|TRBV20-1|TRBJ2-7|NA
CSASLGVEQYF
TGCAGTGCTAGCTTAGGGGTCGAGCAGTACTTC